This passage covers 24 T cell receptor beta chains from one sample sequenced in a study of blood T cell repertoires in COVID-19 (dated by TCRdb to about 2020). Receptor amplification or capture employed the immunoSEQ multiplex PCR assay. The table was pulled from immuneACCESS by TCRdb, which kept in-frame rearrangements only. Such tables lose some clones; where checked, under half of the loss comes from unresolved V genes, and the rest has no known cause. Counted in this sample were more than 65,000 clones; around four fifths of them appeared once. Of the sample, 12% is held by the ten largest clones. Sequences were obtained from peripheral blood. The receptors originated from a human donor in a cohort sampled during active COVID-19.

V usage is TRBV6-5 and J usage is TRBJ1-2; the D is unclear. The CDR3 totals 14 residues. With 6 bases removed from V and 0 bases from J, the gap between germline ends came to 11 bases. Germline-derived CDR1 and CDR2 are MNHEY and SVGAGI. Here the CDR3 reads CASRTTQTNYGYTF. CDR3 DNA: TGTGCCAGCAGAACCACACAGACTAACTATGGCTACACCTTC.

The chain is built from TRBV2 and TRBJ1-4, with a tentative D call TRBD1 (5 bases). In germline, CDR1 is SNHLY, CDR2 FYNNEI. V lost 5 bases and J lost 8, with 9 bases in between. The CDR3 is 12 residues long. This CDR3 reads CASSTRGEKLFF. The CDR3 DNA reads TGTGCCAGCAGTACCCGGGGGGAAAAACTGTTTTTT.

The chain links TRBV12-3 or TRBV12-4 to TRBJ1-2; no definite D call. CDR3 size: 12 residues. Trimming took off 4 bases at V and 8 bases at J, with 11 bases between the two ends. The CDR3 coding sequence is TGTGCCAGCAGTTCTCTGGGCCCGGGCTACACCTTC. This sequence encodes CASSSLGPGYTF.

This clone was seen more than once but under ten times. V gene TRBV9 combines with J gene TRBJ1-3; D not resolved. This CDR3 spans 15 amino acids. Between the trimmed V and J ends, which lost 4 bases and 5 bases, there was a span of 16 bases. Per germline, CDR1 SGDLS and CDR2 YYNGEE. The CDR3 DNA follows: TGTGCCAGCAGCCCCGAGACACCGCTCAGAAACACCATATATTTT. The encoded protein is CASSPETPLRNTIYF.

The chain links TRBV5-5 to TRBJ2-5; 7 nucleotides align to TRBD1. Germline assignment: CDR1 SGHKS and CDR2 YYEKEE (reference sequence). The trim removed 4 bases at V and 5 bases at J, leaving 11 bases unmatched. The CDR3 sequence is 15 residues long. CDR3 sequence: CASSDGGQVGETQYF. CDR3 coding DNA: TGTGCCAGCAGCGACGGTGGACAGGTGGGCGAGACCCAGTACTTC.

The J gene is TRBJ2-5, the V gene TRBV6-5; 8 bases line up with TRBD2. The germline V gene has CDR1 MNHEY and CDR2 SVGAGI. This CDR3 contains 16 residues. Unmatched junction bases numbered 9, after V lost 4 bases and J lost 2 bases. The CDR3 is CASSWGSGAPQETQYF. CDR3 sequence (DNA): TGTGCCAGCAGTTGGGGTAGCGGGGCGCCTCAAGAGACCCAGTACTTC.

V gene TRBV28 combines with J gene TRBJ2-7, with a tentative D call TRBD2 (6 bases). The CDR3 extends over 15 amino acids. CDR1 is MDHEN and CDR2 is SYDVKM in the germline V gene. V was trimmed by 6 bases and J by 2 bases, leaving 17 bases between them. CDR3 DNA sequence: TGTGCCAGCAGCCCACCGGGACTGGCTACCTACGAGCAGTACTTC. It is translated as CASSPPGLATYEQYF.

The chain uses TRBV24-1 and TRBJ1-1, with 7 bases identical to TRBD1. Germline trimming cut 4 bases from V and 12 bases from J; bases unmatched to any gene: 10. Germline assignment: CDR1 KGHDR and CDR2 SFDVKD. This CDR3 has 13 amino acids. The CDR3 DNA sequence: TGTGCCACCAGTGACAGACCTACAGGGGTACCTTTCTTT. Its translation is CATSDRPTGVPFF.

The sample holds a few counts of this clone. As DNA, the CDR3 is TGTGCCAGCAGCAAATGGACTAGCTCCACAGATACGCAGTATTTT. This translates into CASSKWTSSTDTQYF. The rearrangement joins TRBV7-2 to TRBJ2-3; TRBD2 matches 8 bases. The CDR3 has 15 amino acids. Trimming removed 5 bases from V and 2 bases from J; junction bases left unmatched: 6. Germline loops: CDR1 SGHTA, CDR2 FQGNSA. Full variable domain (missing parts from reference TRBV7-2 and TRBJ2-3): GAGVSQSPSNKVTEKGKDVELRCDPISGHTALYWYRQSLGQGLEFLIYFQGNSAPDKSGLPSDRFSAERTGGSVSTLTIQRTQQEDSAVYLCASSKWTSSTDTQYFGPGTRLTVL.

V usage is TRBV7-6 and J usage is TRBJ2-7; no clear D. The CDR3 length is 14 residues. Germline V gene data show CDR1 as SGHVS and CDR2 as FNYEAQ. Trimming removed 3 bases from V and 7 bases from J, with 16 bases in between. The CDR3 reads CASSFFSDQREQYF. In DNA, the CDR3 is TGTGCCAGCAGCTTTTTCTCTGACCAGAGGGAGCAGTACTTC.

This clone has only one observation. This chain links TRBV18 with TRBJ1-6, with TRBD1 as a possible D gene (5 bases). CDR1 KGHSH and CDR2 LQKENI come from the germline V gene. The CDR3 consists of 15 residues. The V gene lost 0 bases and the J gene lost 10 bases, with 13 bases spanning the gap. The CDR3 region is CASSPPGREGSPLHF. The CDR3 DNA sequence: TGTGCCAGCTCACCACCGGGCAGGGAGGGATCACCCCTCCACTTT.

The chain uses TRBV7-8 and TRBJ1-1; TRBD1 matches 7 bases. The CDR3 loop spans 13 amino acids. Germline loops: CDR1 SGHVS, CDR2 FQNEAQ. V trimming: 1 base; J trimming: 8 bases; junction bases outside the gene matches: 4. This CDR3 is CASSLEQGTEAFF. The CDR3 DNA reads TGTGCCAGCAGCTTAGAACAGGGGACCGAAGCTTTCTTT. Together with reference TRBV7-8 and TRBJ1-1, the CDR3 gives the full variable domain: GAGVSQSPRYKVAKRGQDVALRCDPISGHVSLFWYQQALGQGPEFLTYFQNEAQLDKSGLPSDRFFAERPEGSVSTLKIQRTQQEDSAVYLCASSLEQGTEAFFGQGTRLTVV.

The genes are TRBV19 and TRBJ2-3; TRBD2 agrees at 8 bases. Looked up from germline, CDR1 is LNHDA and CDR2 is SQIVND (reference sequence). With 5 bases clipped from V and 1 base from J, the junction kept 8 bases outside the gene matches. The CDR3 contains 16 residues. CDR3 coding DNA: TGTGCCAGTAGTTTCTTGACGGGGGGGGGCACAGATACGCAGTATTTT. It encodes CASSFLTGGGTDTQYF.

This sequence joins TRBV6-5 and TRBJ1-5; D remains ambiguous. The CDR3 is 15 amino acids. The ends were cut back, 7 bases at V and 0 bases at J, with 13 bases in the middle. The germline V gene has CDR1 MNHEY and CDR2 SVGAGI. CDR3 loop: CASKWQIYSNQPQHF. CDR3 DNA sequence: TGTGCCAGCAAGTGGCAGATTTATAGCAATCAGCCCCAGCATTTT.

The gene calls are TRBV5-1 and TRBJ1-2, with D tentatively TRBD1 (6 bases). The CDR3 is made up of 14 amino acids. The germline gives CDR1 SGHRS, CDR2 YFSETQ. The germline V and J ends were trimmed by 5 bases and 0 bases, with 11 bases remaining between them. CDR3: CASSRDNANYGYTF. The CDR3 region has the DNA TGCGCCAGCAGTAGGGACAATGCTAACTATGGCTACACCTTC. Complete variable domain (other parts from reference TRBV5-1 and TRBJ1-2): KAGVTQTPRYLIKTRGQQVTLSCSPISGHRSVSWYQQTPGQGLQFLFEYFSETQRNKGNFPGRFSGRQFSNSRSEMNVSTLELGDSALYLCASSRDNANYGYTFGSGTRLTVV.

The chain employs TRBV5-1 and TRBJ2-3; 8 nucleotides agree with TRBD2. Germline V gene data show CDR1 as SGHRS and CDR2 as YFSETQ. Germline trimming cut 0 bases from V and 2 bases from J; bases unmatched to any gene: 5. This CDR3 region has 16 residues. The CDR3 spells CASSLAGGAITDTQYF. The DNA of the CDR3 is TGCGCCAGCAGCTTGGCGGGGGGGGCAATCACAGATACGCAGTATTTT.

The CDR3 DNA reads as TGTGCCAGCAGAGACAGGGAGCAGTACTTC. It translates to CASRDREQYF. The chain couples TRBV6-5 to TRBJ2-7; D may be TRBD1 (6 bases). Trimming pared 6 bases from V and 7 bases from J, leaving 7 bases between. The CDR3 length is 10 residues. CDR1 is MNHEY, CDR2 SVGAGI, per germline.

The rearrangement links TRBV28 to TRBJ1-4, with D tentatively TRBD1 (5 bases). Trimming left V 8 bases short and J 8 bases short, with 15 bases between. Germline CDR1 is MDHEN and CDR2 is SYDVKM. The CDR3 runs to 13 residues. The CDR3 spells CASEGQGYEKLFF. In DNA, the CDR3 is TGTGCCAGCGAAGGCCAGGGTTACGAAAAACTGTTTTTT.

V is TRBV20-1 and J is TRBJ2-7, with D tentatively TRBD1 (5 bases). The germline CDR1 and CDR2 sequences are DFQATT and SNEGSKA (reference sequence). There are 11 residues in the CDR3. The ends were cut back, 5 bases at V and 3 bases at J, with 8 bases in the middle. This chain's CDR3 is CSALGDYEQYF. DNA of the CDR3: TGCAGTGCTCTAGGGGACTACGAGCAGTACTTC.

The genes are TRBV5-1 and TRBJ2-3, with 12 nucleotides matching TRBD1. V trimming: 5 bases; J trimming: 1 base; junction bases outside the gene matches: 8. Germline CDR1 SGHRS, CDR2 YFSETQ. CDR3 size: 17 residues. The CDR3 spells CASRRRDRGLRTDTQYF. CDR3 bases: TGCGCCAGCAGACGCCGGGACAGGGGGCTTCGCACAGATACGCAGTATTTT. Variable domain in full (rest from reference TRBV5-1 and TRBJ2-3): KAGVTQTPRYLIKTRGQQVTLSCSPISGHRSVSWYQQTPGQGLQFLFEYFSETQRNKGNFPGRFSGRQFSNSRSEMNVSTLELGDSALYLCASRRRDRGLRTDTQYFGPGTRLTVL.

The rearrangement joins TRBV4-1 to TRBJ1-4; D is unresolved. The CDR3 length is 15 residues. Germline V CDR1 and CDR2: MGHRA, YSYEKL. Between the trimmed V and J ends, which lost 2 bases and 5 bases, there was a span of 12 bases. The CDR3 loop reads CASSQSGRWNEKLFF. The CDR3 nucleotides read TGCGCCAGCAGCCAAAGCGGACGGTGGAATGAAAAACTGTTTTTT.

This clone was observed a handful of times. The CDR3 sequence: CASSLLAAQGRNYGYTF. CDR3 coding DNA: TGTGCCAGCAGTTTATTAGCAGCACAGGGGAGGAACTATGGCTACACCTTC. The V gene is TRBV28, the J gene TRBJ1-2; TRBD1 matches 7 bases. The V gene end was trimmed by 1 base and the J gene end by 2 bases; junction bases not matched to a gene: 10. The CDR3 has 17 residues. Germline CDR1 is MDHEN and CDR2 is SYDVKM.

CDR3 nucleotides: TGTGCCAGCAGCTTAGATCGCACGGACAATGAGCAGTTCTTC. Its translation is CASSLDRTDNEQFF. The chain employs TRBV11-3 and TRBJ2-1; D is undetermined. V lost 0 bases to trimming and J lost 5 bases, with 8 bases between them. Germline lookup yields CDR1 SGHNT and CDR2 YENEEA. The CDR3 covers 14 residues.

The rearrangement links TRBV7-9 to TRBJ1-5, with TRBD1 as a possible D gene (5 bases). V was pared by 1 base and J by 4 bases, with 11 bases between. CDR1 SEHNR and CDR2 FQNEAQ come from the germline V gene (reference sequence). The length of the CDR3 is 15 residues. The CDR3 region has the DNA TGTGCCAGCAGCTTAGGGGTCGGGGGAAATCAGCCCCAGCATTTT. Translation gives CASSLGVGGNQPQHF.